This entry features one T cell receptor beta chain sequence. How the authors handled the data: Reference gene primer amplification yielded estimated nucleated cell counts. The method was immunoSEQ multiplex PCR; TCRdb's version includes in-frame clones alone and lacks a portion of them. The V and J calls and clone size were taken over from that table, and D and trimming were inferred from the DNA. The sample records approximately 230,000 clones, about 91% being singletons. This sample is drawn from a study of blood T cell repertoires in COVID-19. Whole-study context: Sites across the United States, Italy and Spain contributed samples from acute and convalescent COVID-19. Nucleic acid was either cDNA or gDNA, and it came from T cells, B-cell-depleted T cells, or PBMCs.

It was during active infection that Seattle patients were enrolled and then longitudinally followed. The germline CDR1 and CDR2 sequences are PRHDT and FYEKMQ (reference sequence). The V and J ends lost 3 bases and 6 bases, in that order; junction bases with no gene match: 8. This CDR3 has 16 residues. The receptor was derived from a woman aged 25 to 39 with COVID-19, enrolled during active disease. The source material was peripheral blood. The rearrangement links TRBV13 to TRBJ1-1; 12 bases map to TRBD1. The CDR3 region has the DNA TGTGCCAGCAGCTTCGGGACAGGGGGCGGTTTCGCTGAAGCTTTCTTT. Its translation is CASSFGTGGGFAEAFF.